This TCR beta chain was profiled in a study of T cells after somatic rescue of genetic block (dated by TCRdb to about 2020). With respect to the entire study: The study assessed how robust, over the long term, a T-cell system was when the system had developed through somatic rescue of a genetic block in T-cell development.

Remarks on this clone: Its recognized antigen is unknown. No per-base quality is available; no much larger clone lies one base away.

Its CDR3 holds 18 amino acids, cysteine through phenylalanine. Only CDR3 DNA is held: 54 bases, read in frame from base 1. The CDR1 and CDR2 encoded by the germline V gene are SGHDT and YYEEEE. Germline trimming: 0 bases from V, 3 bases from J; junction bases outside gene matches: 7. Library prep was done by the immunoSEQ multiplex PCR assay. This is the immuneACCESS table as TCRdb keeps it, with only in-frame sequences that have V and J called. A part of the clones is gone; compared with another copy, unresolved V genes explain less than half, and the rest is unexplained. In this sample the table shows around 64,000 clones, 92% of which occur a single time. Clones ranked in the top ten supply around 3% of the sample.

Sequenced: peripheral blood mononuclear cells (PBMCs). The rearrangement combines TRBV5-6 with TRBJ2-6, with 9 bases matching TRBD2. This sequence originates from a man in his forties. The sequenced DNA: TGTGCCAGCAGCTTGGGGAGCGGGAGGAGGTTTGGGGCCAACGTCCTGACTTTC. It is translated as CASSLGSGRRFGANVLTF.